This TCR beta chain comes out of a study of control samples from healthy donors and cancer patients. The table came from immunoSEQ multiplex PCR; TCRdb's copy has only in-frame clones and leaves some out. The sample lists under 200,000 clones, roughly 94% occurring once. V dropped 3 bases and J dropped 0 bases, with 12 bases sitting between them. This CDR3 comprises 15 residues. Germline V gene lookup returns CDR1 SGHNT and CDR2 YYREEE (reference sequence). This TCR was sampled from a man aged 55 to 70 with colorectal cancer. Sequenced input: PBMCs. This rearrangement joins TRBV5-4 to TRBJ1-1, with a tentative D call TRBD1 (6 bases). CDR3 DNA: TGTGCCAGCAGCTCGACGACAGGATTGAACACTGAAGCTTTCTTT. This gives the protein CASSSTTGLNTEAFF.